A single sample gave rise to the 17 T cell receptor beta chains below, sequenced in a study of blood T cell repertoires in COVID-19. Sequencing was performed with immunoSEQ multiplex PCR; in TCRdb, only in-frame clones are kept and a portion is missing. The data contain 130,000 to 150,000 clones, approximately 90% of them singletons. The specimen sequenced was peripheral blood. The receptor source for this set is a man between 18 and 35 years old with COVID-19, enrolled during active disease.

A single count supports this clone. The chain uses TRBV27 and TRBJ2-1; 9 bases line up with TRBD2. Germline loops: CDR1 MNHEY, CDR2 SMNVEV (reference sequence). Losses at the gene ends were 7 bases for V and 1 base for J; bases not matched to a gene: 5. The CDR3 is 15 amino acids. CDR3 DNA sequence: TGTGCCAGCAAAGTTAGCGGGAGTTCCTACAATGAGCAGTTCTTC. The encoded protein is CASKVSGSSYNEQFF.

This clone was seen only a few times. V gene TRBV27 combines with J gene TRBJ1-1; D is unresolved. V lost 3 bases and J lost 1, with 9 bases in between. In germline, CDR1 is MNHEY, CDR2 SMNVEV (reference sequence). The CDR3 length is 14 residues. The DNA for the CDR3 is TGTGCCAGCAGTTTTCGGGGTGGGAACACTGAAGCTTTCTTT. It is translated as CASSFRGGNTEAFF.

The chain couples TRBV9 to TRBJ2-2; D perhaps matches TRBD1 (8 bases). The CDR3 is made up of 16 amino acids. Germline assignment: CDR1 SGDLS and CDR2 YYNGEE. Trimming shortened V by 3 bases and J by 3 bases, and 15 bases separated the two germline ends. The CDR3: CASSADRAGDTGELFF. CDR3 coding DNA: TGTGCCAGCAGCGCGGACAGGGCGGGGGACACCGGGGAGCTGTTTTTT.

Concerning this clone: The germline gene is not matched at one end of the junction; a read error may be the cause. The chain is built from TRBV4-1 and TRBJ2-4; 7 bases agree with TRBD2. This CDR3 is 15 amino acids long. Per the germline V gene, CDR1 is MGHRA and CDR2 is YSYEKL. CDR3 nucleotide sequence: TGCGCCAGCACCCAAGGGACTACCCGCCAAAACATTCAGTACTTC. As protein: CASTQGTTRQNIQYF.

As for this clone: The identical CDR3 is also encoded by other nucleotide sequences in the sample. J is TRBJ2-7 and V is TRBV13, with TRBD2 matching 7 bases. This CDR3 comprises 13 residues. Germline CDR1 PRHDT, CDR2 FYEKMQ (reference sequence). V was clipped by 0 bases and J by 4 bases; unmatched bases: 0. This chain's CDR3 is CASSLGRGYEQYF. In DNA, the CDR3 is TGTGCCAGCAGCTTAGGGCGGGGGTACGAGCAGTACTTC.

This clone was detected once. The chain carries TRBV3-1 (or the pseudogene TRBV3-2) and TRBJ2-7, with D perhaps TRBD1 (5 bases). This CDR3 region has 13 residues. Trimming removed 4 bases at V and 2 bases at J, with 9 bases between. Germline-derived CDR1 and CDR2 are LGHDT and YNNKEL (reference sequence). The CDR3, as DNA: TGTGCCAGCAGCCCCGACAGTACCTACGAGCAGTACTTC. It translates to CASSPDSTYEQYF.

With regard to this clone: At the DNA level, this CDR3 is encoded by other sequences in the same sample as well. This rearrangement joins TRBV11-2 to TRBJ2-7; possible D gene TRBD1, 5 bases. Germline V gene data show CDR1 as SGHAT and CDR2 as FQNNGV. V gave up 1 base and J gave up 2 bases, with 9 bases separating them. The CDR3 totals 14 residues. The CDR3 bases are TGTGCCAGCAGCTTAGGGCAGGGAACCTACGAGCAGTACTTC. Amino acids: CASSLGQGTYEQYF.

This clone is a singleton in its sample. The chain has TRBV4-3 and TRBJ2-5; 7 bases map to TRBD1. The V and J ends lost 0 bases and 2 bases, in that order; junction bases with no gene match: 3. The germline V gene encodes CDR1 LGHNA and CDR2 YSLEER. The CDR3 is 15 residues long. CDR3 coding DNA: TGCGCCAGCAGCCAAGATTCGACAGGGCAAGAGACCCAGTACTTC. Its translation is CASSQDSTGQETQYF.

The chain uses TRBV29-1 and TRBJ2-7; TRBD2 aligns across 9 bases. Trimming removed 3 bases from V and 4 bases from J; junction bases left unmatched: 13. Per germline, CDR1 SQVTM and CDR2 ANQGSEA. This CDR3 has 16 amino acids. The CDR3 DNA sequence: TGCAGCGTTGAGAGAGGGTTGGCGGGAGGGCTGTACGAGCAGTACTTC. It encodes CSVERGLAGGLYEQYF.

The count of this clone is one. The J gene is TRBJ1-1, the V gene TRBV28; D remains unclear. Trimming shortened V by 7 bases and J by 10 bases, and 25 bases separated the two germline ends. The CDR3 runs 15 residues. Per the germline V gene, CDR1 is MDHEN and CDR2 is SYDVKM. CDR3 nucleotide sequence: TGTGCCAGCAATCTACCTAGCGGCGGAGTAAAGGGAGCTTTCTTT. Its protein product is CASNLPSGGVKGAFF.

In this sample, this clone turned up once. The rearrangement links TRBV19 to TRBJ2-1; 7 bases are shared with TRBD2. CDR1 and CDR2 (germline): LNHDA, SQIVND (reference sequence). Unmatched junction bases numbered 10, after V lost 5 bases and J lost 6 bases. This CDR3 spans 15 amino acids. CDR3: CASSSPAGFSNEQFF. Here the CDR3 DNA reads TGTGCCAGTAGTTCCCCAGCGGGATTTTCCAATGAGCAGTTCTTC.

The chain recombines TRBV7-2 with TRBJ2-1, with TRBD2 identical over 10 bases. This CDR3 spans 17 amino acids. The V gene's germline CDR1 is SGHTA and CDR2 FQGNSA. Trimming at V came to 4 bases and at J to 4 bases, leaving 10 bases not matched to a gene. The CDR3 DNA reads TGTGCCAGCAGCTCGCCCGGACTAGCGGATCTTTACAATGAGCAGTTCTTC. It is translated as CASSSPGLADLYNEQFF.

V usage is TRBV5-8 and J usage is TRBJ1-2, with D tentatively TRBD1 (5 bases). The CDR3 consists of 14 residues. V lost 0 bases and J 1 base, leaving 7 bases between the germline ends. Germline-derived CDR1 and CDR2 are SGHTS and YDEGEE. This CDR3 is CASSLGGLNYGYTF. The CDR3 DNA is TGTGCCAGCAGCTTGGGGGGACTTAACTATGGCTACACCTTC.

V and J are TRBV6-5 and TRBJ1-5, with D hard to call. Deletions cut 6 bases from V and 3 bases from J, with 12 bases between. The germline V gene encodes CDR1 MNHEY and CDR2 SVGAGI. This CDR3 comprises 14 residues. CDR3 DNA: TGTGCCAGCAGGGGAGATGGGTACAATCAGCCCCAGCATTTT. It yields the protein CASRGDGYNQPQHF.

The chain couples TRBV2 to TRBJ1-2; tentative D call: TRBD1 (5 bases). Germline CDR1 and CDR2: SNHLY and FYNNEI. Trimming pared 3 bases from V and 7 bases from J, leaving 12 bases between. This CDR3 is 13 amino acids long. CDR3: CASSEVQESGYTF. The CDR3 DNA reads as TGTGCCAGCAGTGAGGTACAGGAAAGTGGCTACACCTTC.

The chain joins TRBV9 to TRBJ2-1; TRBD1 aligns across 7 bases. Germline CDR1 SGDLS, CDR2 YYNGEE. J was trimmed by 1 base and V by 3 bases; bases with no gene match: 4. This CDR3 region has 15 residues. This chain's CDR3 is CASSETGWSYNEQFF. The CDR3, as DNA: TGTGCCAGCAGCGAGACAGGGTGGTCCTACAATGAGCAGTTCTTC.

The chain joins TRBV7-6 to TRBJ2-1, with 8 bases fitting TRBD2. The germline V gene encodes CDR1 SGHVS and CDR2 FNYEAQ. The CDR3 runs to 17 residues. V lost 2 bases, J lost 0 bases, and 6 bases stayed unmatched. The CDR3 loop reads CASSLPAGGSSYNEQFF. The CDR3 DNA sequence: TGTGCCAGCAGCTTACCGGCGGGAGGTAGCTCCTACAATGAGCAGTTCTTC.